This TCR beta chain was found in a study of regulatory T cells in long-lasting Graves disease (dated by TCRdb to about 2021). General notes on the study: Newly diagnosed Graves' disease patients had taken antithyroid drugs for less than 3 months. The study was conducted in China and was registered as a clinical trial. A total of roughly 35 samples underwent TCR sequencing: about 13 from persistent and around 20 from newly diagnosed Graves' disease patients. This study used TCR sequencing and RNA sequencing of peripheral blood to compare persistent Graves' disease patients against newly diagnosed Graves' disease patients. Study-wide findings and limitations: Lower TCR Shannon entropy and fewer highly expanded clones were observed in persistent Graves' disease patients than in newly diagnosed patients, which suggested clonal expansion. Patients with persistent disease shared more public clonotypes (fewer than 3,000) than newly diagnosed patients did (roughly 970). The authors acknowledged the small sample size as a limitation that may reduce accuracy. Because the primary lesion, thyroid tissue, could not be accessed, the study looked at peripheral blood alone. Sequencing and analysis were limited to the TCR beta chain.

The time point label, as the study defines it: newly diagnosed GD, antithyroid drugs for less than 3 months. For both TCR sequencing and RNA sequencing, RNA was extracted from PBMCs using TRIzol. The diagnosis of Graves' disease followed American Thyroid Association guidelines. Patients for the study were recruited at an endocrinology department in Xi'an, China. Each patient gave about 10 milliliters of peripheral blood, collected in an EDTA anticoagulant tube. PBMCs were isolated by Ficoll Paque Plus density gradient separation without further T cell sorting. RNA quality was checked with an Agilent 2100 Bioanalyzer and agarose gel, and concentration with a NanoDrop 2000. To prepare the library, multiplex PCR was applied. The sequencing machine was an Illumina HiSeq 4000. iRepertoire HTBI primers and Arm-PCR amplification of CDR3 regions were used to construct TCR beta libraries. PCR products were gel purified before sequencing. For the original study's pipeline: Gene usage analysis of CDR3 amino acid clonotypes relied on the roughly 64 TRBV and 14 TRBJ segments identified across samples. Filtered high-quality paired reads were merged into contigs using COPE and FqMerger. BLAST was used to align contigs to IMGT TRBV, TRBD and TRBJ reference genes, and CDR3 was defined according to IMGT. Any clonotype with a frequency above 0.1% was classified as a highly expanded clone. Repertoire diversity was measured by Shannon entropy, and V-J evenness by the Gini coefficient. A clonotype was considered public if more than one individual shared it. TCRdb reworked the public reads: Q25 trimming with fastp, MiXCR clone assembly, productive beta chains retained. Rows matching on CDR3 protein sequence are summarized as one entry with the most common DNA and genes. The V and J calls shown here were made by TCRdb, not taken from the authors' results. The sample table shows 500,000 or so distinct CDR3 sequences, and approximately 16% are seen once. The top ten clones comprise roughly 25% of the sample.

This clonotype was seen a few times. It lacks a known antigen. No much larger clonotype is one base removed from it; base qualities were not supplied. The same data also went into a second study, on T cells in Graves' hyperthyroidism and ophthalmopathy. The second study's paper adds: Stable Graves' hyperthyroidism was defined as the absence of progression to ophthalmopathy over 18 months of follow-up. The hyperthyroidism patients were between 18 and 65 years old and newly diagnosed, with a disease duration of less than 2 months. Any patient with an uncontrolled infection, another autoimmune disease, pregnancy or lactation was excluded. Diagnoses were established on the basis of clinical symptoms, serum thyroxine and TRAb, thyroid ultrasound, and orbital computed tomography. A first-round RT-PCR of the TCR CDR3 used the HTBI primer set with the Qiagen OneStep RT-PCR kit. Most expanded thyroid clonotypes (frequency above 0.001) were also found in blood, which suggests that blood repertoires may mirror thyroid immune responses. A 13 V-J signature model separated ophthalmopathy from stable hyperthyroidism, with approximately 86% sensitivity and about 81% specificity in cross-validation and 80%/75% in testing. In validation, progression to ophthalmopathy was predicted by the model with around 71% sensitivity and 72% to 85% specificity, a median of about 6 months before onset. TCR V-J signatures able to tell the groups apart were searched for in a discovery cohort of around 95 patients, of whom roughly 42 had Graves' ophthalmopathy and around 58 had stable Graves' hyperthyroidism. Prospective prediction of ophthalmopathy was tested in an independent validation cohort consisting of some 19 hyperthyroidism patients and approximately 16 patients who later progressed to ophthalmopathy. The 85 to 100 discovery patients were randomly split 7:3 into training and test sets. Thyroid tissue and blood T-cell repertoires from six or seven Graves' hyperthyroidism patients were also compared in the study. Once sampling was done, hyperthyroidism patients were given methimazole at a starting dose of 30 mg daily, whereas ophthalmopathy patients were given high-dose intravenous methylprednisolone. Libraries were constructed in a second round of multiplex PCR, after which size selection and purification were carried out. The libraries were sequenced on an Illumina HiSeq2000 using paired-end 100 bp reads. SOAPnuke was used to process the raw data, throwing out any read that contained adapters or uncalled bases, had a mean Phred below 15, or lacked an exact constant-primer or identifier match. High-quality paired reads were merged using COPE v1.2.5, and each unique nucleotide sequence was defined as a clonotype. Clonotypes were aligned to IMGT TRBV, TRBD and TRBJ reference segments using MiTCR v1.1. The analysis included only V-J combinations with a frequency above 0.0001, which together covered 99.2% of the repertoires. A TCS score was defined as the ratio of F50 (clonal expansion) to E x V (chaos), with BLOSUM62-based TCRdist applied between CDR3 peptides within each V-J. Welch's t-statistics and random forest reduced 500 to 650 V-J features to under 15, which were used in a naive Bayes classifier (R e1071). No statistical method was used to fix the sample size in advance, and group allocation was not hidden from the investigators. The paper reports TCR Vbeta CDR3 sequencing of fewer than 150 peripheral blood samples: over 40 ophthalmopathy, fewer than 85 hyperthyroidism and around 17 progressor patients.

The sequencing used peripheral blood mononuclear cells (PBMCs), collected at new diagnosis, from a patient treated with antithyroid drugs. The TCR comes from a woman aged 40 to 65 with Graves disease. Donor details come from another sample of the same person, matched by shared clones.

The DNA reads as follows: TGCGCCAGCAGCCCGGGACATAACACCGGGGAGCTGTTTTTT. It encodes CASSPGHNTGELFF. The receptor chain draws on TRBV5-1 and TRBJ2-2, and perhaps TRBD1 as D gene, on 6 matching bases. CDR1 SGHRS and CDR2 YFSETQ were looked up in the germline V gene. A distance of 9 bases separates the germline ends of V and J, which lose 4 bases and 2 bases respectively. From the cysteine up to the phenylalanine, the CDR3 has a length of 14 residues. The kept DNA is CDR3 alone, 42 bases in frame from the first base.